The T cell receptor (beta chain) described here comes from a study of T cells in localized non-small cell lung cancer. Regarding the study as a whole: With higher T cell density in blood came longer overall survival. Turning up in adjacent lung were a median roughly 60 of the top 100 tumor clones. Uninvolved adjacent lung showed the highest T cell clonality, exceeding tumor. The study sequenced only one region of the tumor. As a result, intratumor heterogeneity could not be excluded and remains possible.

Details on this clone: The antigen is not known.

TCRdb keeps only in-frame clones here, not all; method: immunoSEQ multiplex PCR. This sample has fewer than 5,500 clones; about 30% occur once, and the top ten carry around 4.9%. Trimming removed 3 bases at V and 10 bases at J, with 12 bases between. Germline V lookup: CDR1 LNHDA, CDR2 SQIVND (reference sequence). CDR3 length: 12 amino acids. The V gene is TRBV19, the J gene TRBJ1-2; D may be TRBD1 (6 bases). The material was lung tumor tissue, obtained before any cancer treatment. The receptor's source is a man between 40 and 69 years old with stage II lung adenocarcinoma. This CDR3 is CASSMGGGYYTF. Written as DNA, the CDR3 is TGTGCCAGTAGTATGGGAGGGGGGTACTACACCTTC.